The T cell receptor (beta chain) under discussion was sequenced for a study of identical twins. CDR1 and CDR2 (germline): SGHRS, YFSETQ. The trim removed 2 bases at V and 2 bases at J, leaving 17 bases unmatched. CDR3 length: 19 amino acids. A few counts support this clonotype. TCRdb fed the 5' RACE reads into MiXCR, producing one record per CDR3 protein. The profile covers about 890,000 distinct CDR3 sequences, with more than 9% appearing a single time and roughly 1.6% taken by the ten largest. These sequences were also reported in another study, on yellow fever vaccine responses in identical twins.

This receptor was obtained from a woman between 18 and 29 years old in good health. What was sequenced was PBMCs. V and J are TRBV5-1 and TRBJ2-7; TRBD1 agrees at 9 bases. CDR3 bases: TGCGCCAGCAGCTTAGGACAGGGGATTTTTGAAGGGCTTGCCTACGAGCAGTACTTC. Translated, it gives CASSLGQGIFEGLAYEQYF.